Each of the 14 T cell receptor beta chains below was sequenced from the same sample in a study of blood T cell repertoires in COVID-19. Using immunoSEQ multiplex PCR, the repertoire was profiled, and TCRdb retains in-frame clones only, with some absent. The sample records more than 90,000 clones, 85% to 90% being singletons. Sequenced sample: peripheral blood. The receptors were gathered from a man aged 65 to 79 who had recovered from COVID-19.

This clone showed up just a few times. The chain has TRBV7-3 and TRBJ2-3, with 9 nucleotides matching TRBD1. Germline assignment: CDR1 SGHTA and CDR2 FQGTGA. This CDR3 has 15 amino acids. V was clipped by 6 bases and J by 7 bases; unmatched bases: 11. For the CDR3, the DNA is TGTGCCAGCAGTTCAGGACAGGGGTTTACAAATACGCAGTATTTT. It codes for CASSSGQGFTNTQYF.

The chain is built from TRBV5-4 and TRBJ2-1; 8 positions agree with TRBD2. CDR1 SGHNT and CDR2 YYREEE come from the germline V gene (reference sequence). This CDR3 spans 16 amino acids. The V gene end was trimmed by 4 bases and the J gene end by 0 bases; junction bases not matched to a gene: 6. CDR3 loop: CASSVDGGASYNEQFF. The CDR3 coding sequence is TGTGCCAGCAGCGTTGACGGGGGGGCCTCCTACAATGAGCAGTTCTTC.

The chain carries TRBV10-1 and TRBJ1-4; a possible D gene is TRBD1 (6 bases). V shed 7 bases and J shed 3 bases, with 24 bases lying between them. The CDR3 covers 18 residues. In germline, CDR1 is WNHNN, CDR2 SYGVQD (reference sequence). CDR3 nucleotide sequence: TGCGCCAGCACACTTCACCACTGGGGGGGGGCGGCTAATGAAAAACTGTTTTTT. Translation: CASTLHHWGGAANEKLFF.

This chain uses TRBV4-1 with TRBJ2-7; TRBD2 matches at 8 bases. CDR3 length equals 18 residues. Germline V gene lookup returns CDR1 MGHRA and CDR2 YSYEKL. V gave up 4 bases and J gave up 4 bases; unmatched junction bases: 18. The DNA of the CDR3 is TGCGCCAGCAGCCCCTGGACGGGTTATCAGGCTAGCGGGTACGAGCAGTACTTC. Translated, it gives CASSPWTGYQASGYEQYF.

The chain uses TRBV5-5 and TRBJ2-3, with 9 nucleotides matching TRBD2. The CDR3 has 16 amino acids. Germline lookup yields CDR1 SGHKS and CDR2 YYEKEE (reference sequence). The V segment lost 0 bases and the J segment 6 bases; nucleotides outside the gene matches: 8. Here the CDR3 DNA reads TGTGCCAGCAGCTTGGCTAGCGGGACACCGCCCGATACGCAGTATTTT. It is translated as CASSLASGTPPDTQYF.

V and J are TRBV7-2 and TRBJ1-1, with TRBD1 identical over 9 bases. The V segment lost 2 bases and the J segment 6 bases; nucleotides outside the gene matches: 7. The germline CDR1 and CDR2 sequences are SGHTA and FQGNSA. The CDR3 is made up of 15 amino acids. The CDR3 spells CASSLTGGAGAEAFF. The CDR3 DNA sequence: TGTGCCAGCAGCTTAACAGGGGGCGCCGGGGCTGAAGCTTTCTTT.

The rearrangement uses TRBV6-5 and TRBJ2-7; 7 nucleotides agree with TRBD2. V lost 6 bases to trimming and J lost 2 bases; unmatched junction nucleotides: 10. The CDR3 runs to 15 residues. Germline loops: CDR1 MNHEY, CDR2 SVGAGI. CDR3 protein: CASRYNVGRAYEQYF. The CDR3 region has the DNA TGTGCCAGCAGATACAACGTAGGGAGGGCCTACGAGCAGTACTTC.

The chain has TRBV19 and TRBJ2-2; D perhaps matches TRBD1 (5 bases). This CDR3 comprises 15 residues. CDR1 is LNHDA and CDR2 is SQIVND in the germline V gene (reference sequence). The V gene lost 4 bases and the J gene lost 1 base, with 10 bases spanning the gap. CDR3 bases: TGTGCCAGTAGTAGAATTACAGGGAACACCGGGGAGCTGTTTTTT. Protein sequence: CASSRITGNTGELFF.

The genes are TRBV6-1 and TRBJ2-3; 9 bases fit TRBD2. Germline CDR1 and CDR2: MNHNS and SASEGT. This CDR3 comprises 16 residues. With 2 bases clipped from V and 5 bases from J, the junction kept 8 bases outside the gene matches. The CDR3 spells CASSEHGSGGLDTQYF. The DNA of the CDR3 is TGTGCCAGCAGTGAACACGGGAGCGGGGGGTTAGATACGCAGTATTTT.

The rearrangement links TRBV18 to TRBJ2-5; D may be TRBD2 (5 bases). Trimming pared 3 bases from V and 3 bases from J, leaving 11 bases between. The germline gives CDR1 KGHSH, CDR2 LQKENI. This CDR3 contains 14 residues. CDR3 sequence: CASSPVFSEETQYF. CDR3 nucleotides: TGTGCCAGCTCACCGGTGTTTAGCGAAGAGACCCAGTACTTC. The whole variable domain, filled in from reference TRBV18 and TRBJ2-5, reads NAGVMQNPRHLVRRRGQEARLRCSPMKGHSHVYWYRQLPEEGLKFMVYLQKENIIDESGMPKERFSAEFPKEGPSILRIQQVVRGDSAAYFCASSPVFSEETQYFGPGTRLLVL.

The chain employs TRBV28 and TRBJ1-4, with D perhaps TRBD1 (5 bases). Germline V gene lookup returns CDR1 MDHEN and CDR2 SYDVKM. This CDR3 has 16 residues. V lost 5 bases to trimming and J lost 10 bases, with 23 bases between them. The CDR3 DNA reads as TGTGCCAGCAGTCGAAACCCTCCGGAGGGACTAGGAAAACTGTTTTTT. Amino acid sequence: CASSRNPPEGLGKLFF. The full variable domain, its missing parts supplied by reference TRBV28 and TRBJ1-4, is DVKVTQSSRYLVKRTGEKVFLECVQDMDHENMFWYRQDPGLGLRLIYFSYDVKMKEKGDIPEGYSVSREKKERFSLILESASTNQTSMYLCASSRNPPEGLGKLFFGSGTQLSVL.

This clone was found once. The rearrangement links TRBV28 to TRBJ1-5; D is perhaps TRBD1 (6 bases). CDR1 and CDR2 from the germline V gene are MDHEN and SYDVKM. The ends were cut back, 9 bases at V and 6 bases at J, with 18 bases in the middle. This CDR3 region has 14 residues. DNA of the CDR3: TGTGCCAGTTTCAAACAGGGAGGGGTTCAGCCCCAGCATTTT. This translates into CASFKQGGVQPQHF.

The CDR3 protein is CASRDSMNTEAFF. The CDR3 nucleotides are TGCGCCAGCAGAGACAGCATGAACACTGAAGCTTTCTTT. The rearrangement uses TRBV10-1 and TRBJ1-1; D may be TRBD1 (5 bases). CDR1 and CDR2 from the germline V gene are WNHNN and SYGVQD (reference sequence). The CDR3 totals 13 residues. The V end was cut by 6 bases, the J end by 0 bases, with 8 bases between.

The chain employs TRBV11-1 and TRBJ1-2; TRBD1 is a possible D gene (6 bases). V was pared by 2 bases and J by 7 bases, with 14 bases between. Germline CDR1 SGHAT, CDR2 FQDESV (reference sequence). CDR3 length equals 14 residues. For the CDR3, the DNA is TGTGCCAGCAGCTTATCCCCAGGGGCTCGTGGCTACACCTTC. It encodes CASSLSPGARGYTF.